These T cell receptor beta chains were read from a single sample in a study of OX40 agonist ivuxolimab in advanced cancers. Libraries were prepared by immunoSEQ multiplex PCR; TCRdb keeps only in-frame clonotypes and omits some of them. The repertoire holds about 61,000 clones, 92% seen once, with more than 20% in the top ten. The specimen was CD4+ or CD8+ T cells sorted from blood, collected in a trial of the OX40 agonist ivuxolimab. These receptors originate from an adult with an advanced solid tumor such as melanoma, head and neck, liver or kidney cancer. Both conserved end residues are part of each CDR3. Each record gives: CDR3 length, J gene, V gene, clone size, D gene, CDR3 protein, CDR3 DNA. The D gene is left open where the match is weak. Some rows have no size entry. The others give once, few or many, or a class for an expanded clone.

>14|TRBJ2-1|TRBV28|.|.
CASSFPALAFEQFF
TGTGCCAGCAGTTTTCCCGCCTTAGCGTTTGAGCAGTTCTTC
>15|TRBJ1-3|TRBV5-1|.|.
CASSLFGPPGNTIYF
TGCGCCAGCAGCCTCTTCGGGCCTCCGGGAAACACCATATATTTT
>11|TRBJ1-1|TRBV30|.|.
CAWDMNTEAFF
TGTGCCTGGGACATGAACACTGAAGCTTTCTTT
>15|TRBJ1-2|TRBV30|few|.
CAWSVHEDTRDGYTF
TGTGCCTGGAGTGTACATGAGGACACAAGGGATGGCTACACCTTC
>16|TRBJ2-1|TRBV9|once|TRBD2
CASSPHLAGVGNEQFF
TGTGCCAGCAGCCCCCACTTAGCGGGAGTTGGGAATGAGCAGTTCTTC
>11|TRBJ1-2|TRBV15|.|.
CATSSSEGYTF
TGTGCCACCAGCAGTAGCGAGGGCTACACCTTC
>13|TRBJ2-2|TRBV6-4|.|.
CASSDGGTGELFF
TGTGCCAGCAGTGACGGAGGGACCGGGGAGCTGTTTTTT
>14|TRBJ2-7|TRBV28|.|.
CASASGTLVYEQYF
TGTGCCAGCGCTTCAGGAACACTAGTGTACGAGCAGTACTTC
>11|TRBJ2-3|TRBV6-5|.|.
CASGYMDTQYF
TGTGCCAGCGGGTATATGGATACGCAGTATTTT
>13|TRBJ2-7|TRBV4-3|.|.
CASSPHPQYEQYF
TGCGCCAGCAGCCCTCACCCACAATACGAGCAGTACTTC
>16|TRBJ2-6|TRBV30|.|.
CAWSVMYETGANVLTF
TGTGCCTGGAGTGTAATGTACGAAACTGGGGCCAACGTCCTGACTTTC
>18|TRBJ2-1|TRBV4-3|.|.
CASSQDIIGSLTYNEQFF
TGCGCCAGCAGCCAAGATATCATTGGGAGTTTAACCTACAATGAGCAGTTCTTC
>11|TRBJ2-1|TRBV14|.|TRBD1
CASGQGYEQFF
TGTGCCAGCGGACAGGGGTATGAGCAGTTCTTC
>11|TRBJ1-2|TRBV27|.|.
CASGPNYGYTF
TGTGCCAGCGGACCTAACTATGGCTACACCTTC
>14|TRBJ1-2|TRBV9|once|.
CASSVGEDYYGYTF
TGTGCCAGCAGCGTAGGGGAGGATTACTATGGCTACACCTTC
>13|TRBJ2-5|TRBV2|.|.
CASKEGGQETQYF
TGTGCCAGCAAGGAAGGGGGCCAAGAGACCCAGTACTTC
>13|TRBJ1-5|TRBV19|once|.
CASRWTAGQPQHF
TGTGCCAGTAGGTGGACAGCGGGTCAGCCCCAGCATTTT
>12|TRBJ1-3|TRBV7-9|.|.
CASSLYGNTIYF
TGTGCCAGCAGCTTATATGGAAACACCATATATTTT
>14|TRBJ2-3|TRBV27|.|.
CASSLSFNTDTQYF
TGTGCCAGCAGTTTATCGTTTAACACAGATACGCAGTATTTT
>14|TRBJ2-6|TRBV10-1|.|.
CASTGPSGANVLTF
TGCGCCAGCACCGGGCCCTCGGGGGCCAACGTCCTGACTTTC
>14|TRBJ1-2|TRBV4-3|.|.
CASSQDIVEYGYTF
TGCGCCAGCAGCCAAGATATCGTTGAGTATGGCTACACCTTC
>20|TRBJ2-1|TRBV28|.|TRBD2
CASSWASILAGGAKANEQFF
TGTGCCAGCAGTTGGGCCTCGATTTTAGCGGGGGGGGCGAAGGCCAATGAGCAGTTCTTC
>15|TRBJ1-5|TRBV6-1|.|.
CASILGGGGIQPQHF
TGTGCCAGCATCCTAGGGGGAGGTGGCATTCAGCCCCAGCATTTT
>12|TRBJ1-1|TRBV30|.|.
CAWSVFYTEAFF
TGTGCCTGGAGTGTATTTTACACTGAAGCTTTCTTT
>14|TRBJ2-1|TRBV4-1|.|TRBD1
CASSHRTGDNEQFF
TGCGCCAGCAGCCATCGGACAGGGGACAATGAGCAGTTCTTC
>14|TRBJ1-1|TRBV19|.|.
CASTPDVVNTEAFF
TGTGCCAGTACCCCCGATGTGGTGAACACTGAAGCTTTCTTT
>15|TRBJ2-1|TRBV9|few|TRBD2
CASSASGSSYNEQFF
TGTGCCAGCAGCGCTAGCGGGAGCTCCTACAATGAGCAGTTCTTC
>17|TRBJ2-1|TRBV4-3|.|TRBD2
CASSQDGGGGEYNEQFF
TGCGCCAGCAGCCAAGATGGCGGCGGGGGAGAGTACAATGAGCAGTTCTTC
>15|TRBJ2-2|TRBV7-2|.|.
CASAGPQGSAGELFF
TGTGCCAGCGCCGGCCCGCAGGGATCGGCCGGGGAGCTGTTTTTT
>14|TRBJ1-1|TRBV4-2|.|.
CASSQYGGNTEAFF
TGTGCCAGCAGCCAATACGGGGGGAACACTGAAGCTTTCTTT
>16|TRBJ2-3|TRBV6-6|.|.
CASSYLQAARTDTQYF
TGTGCCAGCAGTTACCTACAGGCGGCTAGGACAGATACGCAGTATTTT
>15|TRBJ1-1|TRBV6-5|.|TRBD1
CASSYSGTGRTEAFF
TGTGCCAGCAGTTACTCCGGGACAGGGCGGACTGAAGCTTTCTTT
>17|TRBJ2-1|TRBV11-1|.|TRBD2
CASRTTSGGSSYNEQFF
TGTGCCAGCAGAACAACTAGCGGTGGGAGCTCCTACAATGAGCAGTTCTTC
>17|TRBJ2-1|TRBV7-8|.|TRBD2
CASSLLVAGGLLGEQFF
TGTGCCAGCAGCTTACTTGTGGCGGGGGGGCTGTTAGGTGAGCAGTTCTTC
>15|TRBJ2-3|TRBV6-5|.|TRBD1
CASSYSRGRTDTQYF
TGTGCCAGCAGTTACTCTAGGGGGCGCACAGATACGCAGTATTTT
>13|TRBJ2-2|TRBV5-6|.|.
CASSLFGSGELFF
TGTGCCAGCAGCTTGTTCGGGTCCGGGGAGCTGTTTTTT
>16|TRBJ1-4|TRBV11-2|.|TRBD1
CASSLDGSGGYEKLFF
TGTGCCAGCAGCTTAGATGGGTCAGGGGGTTATGAAAAACTGTTTTTT
>14|TRBJ1-1|TRBV27|.|.
CASSPNPRGTEAFF
TGTGCCAGCAGTCCTAACCCTCGGGGCACTGAAGCTTTCTTT
>14|TRBJ1-3|TRBV6-5|once|.
CASRAIGQRNTIYF
TGTGCCAGCAGAGCGATTGGACAGCGAAACACCATATATTTT
>14|TRBJ2-2|TRBV10-3|once|TRBD1
CATTRGPNTGELFF
TGTGCCACCACCAGGGGGCCCAACACCGGGGAGCTGTTTTTT
>16|TRBJ1-2|TRBV5-8|once|TRBD1
CASSLPSDRDRYGYTF
TGTGCCAGCAGCCTACCATCGGACAGGGACCGCTATGGCTACACCTTC
>15|TRBJ2-4|TRBV13|.|TRBD2
CASSFSGWAKNIQYF
TGTGCCAGCAGCTTTAGCGGGTGGGCCAAAAACATTCAGTACTTC
>16|TRBJ2-3|TRBV4-3|.|TRBD2
CASSQDRGGLADTQYF
TGCGCCAGCAGCCAAGATCGGGGGGGTCTCGCAGATACGCAGTATTTT
>11|TRBJ2-7|TRBV28|.|.
CASSKAYEQYF
TGTGCCAGCAGTAAAGCCTACGAGCAGTACTTC
>15|TRBJ2-3|TRBV4-3|.|TRBD2
CASSPLTSNTDTQYF
TGCGCCAGCAGCCCACTGACTAGCAACACAGATACGCAGTATTTT
>17|TRBJ2-1|TRBV29-1|.|TRBD2
CSVVRLAGGYSYNEQFF
TGCAGCGTTGTACGTCTAGCGGGAGGTTACTCCTACAATGAGCAGTTCTTC
>16|TRBJ1-2|TRBV9|.|TRBD1
CASSAGQGAYGDGYTF
TGTGCCAGCAGCGCAGGACAGGGGGCCTATGGAGATGGCTACACCTTC
>12|TRBJ2-7|TRBV7-8|.|.
CASSLLPGEQYF
TGTGCCAGCAGCTTACTTCCCGGGGAGCAGTACTTC
>14|TRBJ1-5|TRBV19|once|.
CASNQRDSNQPQHF
TGTGCCAGTAATCAAAGGGACAGCAATCAGCCCCAGCATTTT
>15|TRBJ1-3|TRBV6-1|.|.
CASSKDRISGNTIYF
TGTGCCAGCAGTAAGGATCGTATCTCTGGAAACACCATATATTTT
>17|TRBJ2-3|TRBV28|.|.
CASSFFGRTEFEDTQYF
TGTGCCAGCAGTTTTTTCGGGCGCACCGAGTTCGAGGATACGCAGTATTTT
>14|TRBJ2-5|TRBV28|once|.
CASSLRQYQETQYF
TGTGCCAGCAGTCTGAGACAGTACCAAGAGACCCAGTACTTC
>14|TRBJ1-2|TRBV6-6|.|.
CASSYGGANYGYTF
TGTGCCAGCAGTTACGGCGGTGCTAACTATGGCTACACCTTC